These 20 T cell receptor beta chains came from one sample sequenced in a study of blood T cell repertoires in COVID-19. Some clones are missing from TCRdb's copy, which holds only in-frame ones; the method was immunoSEQ multiplex PCR. Of around 60,000 clones in the sample, 80% were seen once. The sequenced material came from peripheral blood. The receptor set was obtained from a man aged 30 to 45 with COVID-19, enrolled during active disease.

This clone was counted between two and nine times. V is TRBV4-1 and J is TRBJ2-6; a possible D gene is TRBD1 (5 bases). The CDR3 runs 17 residues. Germline V gene sequence: CDR1 MGHRA, CDR2 YSYEKL. Trimming took off 4 bases at V and 0 bases at J, with 13 bases between the two ends. CDR3 nucleotides: TGCGCCAGCAGCCCCAGGGATATACGCTCTGGGGCCAACGTCCTGACTTTC. It codes for CASSPRDIRSGANVLTF.

The chain uses TRBV5-1 and TRBJ2-7; D not resolved. Between the trimmed V and J ends, which lost 4 bases and 5 bases, there was a span of 10 bases. This CDR3 has 12 residues. Germline CDR1 and CDR2: SGHRS and YFSETQ. In nucleotides, the CDR3 is TGCGCCAGCAGCCCCCCCAGCGACGAGCAGTACTTC. Amino acid sequence: CASSPPSDEQYF.

This chain connects TRBV28 to TRBJ2-3, with 8 positions matching TRBD2. Trimming took 4 bases from V and 0 from J; bases not matched to a gene: 3. Germline V gives CDR1 MDHEN, CDR2 SYDVKM. This CDR3 spans 15 amino acids. Written as DNA, the CDR3 is TGTGCCAGCAGTTCGACTAGCGATAGCACAGATACGCAGTATTTT. Translated: CASSSTSDSTDTQYF. Full variable domain (missing parts from reference TRBV28 and TRBJ2-3): DVKVTQSSRYLVKRTGEKVFLECVQDMDHENMFWYRQDPGLGLRLIYFSYDVKMKEKGDIPEGYSVSREKKERFSLILESASTNQTSMYLCASSSTSDSTDTQYFGPGTRLTVL.

In this sample, this clone turned up a few times. This rearrangement joins TRBV6-5 to TRBJ2-3; 8 positions agree with TRBD2. CDR1 is MNHEY and CDR2 is SVGAGI in the germline V gene. The CDR3 covers 15 residues. With 6 bases clipped from V and 3 bases from J, the junction kept 8 bases outside the gene matches. The CDR3 sequence is CASSPGLVTTDTQYF. CDR3 nucleotide sequence: TGTGCCAGCAGCCCGGGACTAGTCACGACAGATACGCAGTATTTT.

The chain is built from TRBV5-6 and TRBJ2-7; TRBD1 matches 8 bases. V was clipped by 0 bases and J by 1 base; unmatched bases: 6. This CDR3 is built from 16 residues. Germline CDR1 is SGHDT and CDR2 is YYEEEE. The CDR3 nucleotides are TGTGCCAGCAGCTTGGCCGGAGGGACAGGTTCCTACGAGCAGTACTTC. Translation gives CASSLAGGTGSYEQYF.

This rearrangement joins TRBV5-6 to TRBJ1-1, with 9 bases lining up with TRBD1. V shed 4 bases and J 3 bases; nucleotides not matched to a gene: 13. From germline, CDR1 is SGHDT and CDR2 YYEEEE. This CDR3 has 17 residues. The CDR3 spells CASSAITGGAGDTEAFF. The DNA for the CDR3 is TGTGCCAGCAGCGCGATCACAGGGGGCGCGGGGGACACTGAAGCTTTCTTT.

This sequence joins TRBV7-9 and TRBJ2-2; TRBD2 aligns across 9 bases. CDR1 is SEHNR, CDR2 FQNEAQ, per germline (reference sequence). This CDR3 is 15 amino acids long. With 6 bases clipped from V and 6 bases from J, the junction kept 8 bases outside the gene matches. In nucleotides, the CDR3 is TGTGCCAGCAGGGGTGGAGCGGGAGGTTCCGGGGAGCTGTTTTTT. It is translated as CASRGGAGGSGELFF.

In its sample, this clone was seen a few times. The chain combines TRBV7-9 with TRBJ2-3; 14 bases fit TRBD2. There are 18 residues in the CDR3. Trimming took 7 bases from V and 0 from J; bases not matched to a gene: 9. The germline V gene encodes CDR1 SEHNR and CDR2 FQNEAQ (reference sequence). CDR3 amino acids: CASNLRTSGGTSTDTQYF. Written as DNA, the CDR3 is TGTGCCAGCAATCTAAGGACTAGCGGGGGGACTAGCACAGATACGCAGTATTTT.

V is TRBV28 and J is TRBJ1-2; TRBD1 matches at 9 bases. Germline trimming cut 1 base from V and 7 bases from J; bases unmatched to any gene: 7. CDR3 length: 15 residues. Looked up from germline, CDR1 is MDHEN and CDR2 is SYDVKM. This chain's CDR3 is CASSLSRTGASGYTF. As DNA, the CDR3 is TGTGCCAGCAGTTTATCCCGGACAGGGGCTTCTGGCTACACCTTC.

This clone was counted a single time. The CDR3, as DNA: TGTGCCAGCAGTGATTCAGAAGAGGTCGGTGGGACAGGGAATCCCTACGAGCAGTACTTC. It yields the protein CASSDSEEVGGTGNPYEQYF. V usage is TRBV2 and J usage is TRBJ2-7; TRBD1 matches 9 bases. V shed 3 bases, J shed 2 bases, and the junction held 20 bases outside the gene matches. This CDR3 is 20 amino acids long. CDR1 SNHLY and CDR2 FYNNEI come from the germline V gene. The whole variable domain, remainder taken from reference TRBV2 and TRBJ2-7, is EPEVTQTPSHQVTQMGQEVILRCVPISNHLYFYWYRQILGQKVEFLVSFYNNEISEKSEIFDDQFSVERPDGSNFTLKIRSTKLEDSAMYFCASSDSEEVGGTGNPYEQYFGPGTRLTVT.

This clone was detected only once. The V and J genes are TRBV7-2 and TRBJ2-3; D gene ambiguous. This CDR3 has 14 residues. Germline lookup yields CDR1 SGHTA and CDR2 FQGNSA. Trimming removed 6 bases at V and 0 bases at J, with 10 bases between. CDR3 DNA sequence: TGTGCCAGCAGGCGAAAGATTAGCACAGATACGCAGTATTTT. Protein product: CASRRKISTDTQYF. Filled out from reference TRBV7-2 and TRBJ2-3, the complete variable domain reads GAGVSQSPSNKVTEKGKDVELRCDPISGHTALYWYRQSLGQGLEFLIYFQGNSAPDKSGLPSDRFSAERTGGSVSTLTIQRTQQEDSAVYLCASRRKISTDTQYFGPGTRLTVL.

The V gene is TRBV6-1, the J gene TRBJ2-7; the D gene is possibly TRBD2 (7 bases). This CDR3 contains 15 residues. Germline V gene lookup returns CDR1 MNHNS and CDR2 SASEGT. V dropped 2 bases and J dropped 2 bases, with 13 bases sitting between them. CDR3 sequence: CASSEIGGATYEQYF. The CDR3 DNA is TGTGCCAGCAGTGAAATTGGGGGGGCAACCTACGAGCAGTACTTC.

The rearrangement links TRBV7-2 to TRBJ2-3; D perhaps matches TRBD1 (5 bases). Trimming left V 5 bases short and J 4 bases short, with 10 bases between. The CDR3 spans 13 residues. Per the germline V gene, CDR1 is SGHTA and CDR2 is FQGNSA. Written as DNA, the CDR3 is TGTGCCAGCAGCATTGACAGCCCAGATACGCAGTATTTT. Translation gives CASSIDSPDTQYF.

The V and J genes are TRBV4-3 and TRBJ2-2; TRBD1 matches at 11 bases. The CDR3 is 15 residues long. Per the germline V gene, CDR1 is LGHNA and CDR2 is YSLEER. The V gene end was trimmed by 4 bases and the J gene end by 6 bases; junction bases not matched to a gene: 4. The CDR3 sequence is CASSPLDRGPGELFF. The CDR3 DNA sequence: TGCGCCAGCAGCCCCTTGGACAGGGGGCCCGGGGAGCTGTTTTTT.

The DNA for the CDR3 is TGTGCCAGCAGTGAACCATCTGAGCGGGAGACAGATACGCAGTATTTT. It codes for CASSEPSERETDTQYF. The chain couples TRBV2 to TRBJ2-3, with 8 bases identical to TRBD2. This CDR3 contains 16 residues. J lost 3 bases, V lost 2 bases, and 7 bases had no gene match. The germline V gene encodes CDR1 SNHLY and CDR2 FYNNEI.

The chain has TRBV28 and TRBJ1-5; D remains ambiguous. The V end lost 1 base, the J end lost 1 base, and 14 bases lay between the germline ends. This CDR3 contains 17 residues. The germline gives CDR1 MDHEN, CDR2 SYDVKM. The CDR3: CASSLFGSRSSNQPQHF. In DNA form, the CDR3 reads TGTGCCAGCAGTTTATTTGGCAGTCGTTCGAGCAATCAGCCCCAGCATTTT.

J is TRBJ2-5 and V is TRBV7-2; D is perhaps TRBD2 (6 bases). Trimming took 5 bases from V and 5 from J, leaving 15 bases between them. The CDR3 sequence is 14 residues long. CDR1 and CDR2 from the germline V gene are SGHTA and FQGNSA. DNA of the CDR3: TGTGCCAGCAGCGCTCGACTAGGGAAGGAGACCCAGTACTTC. It is translated as CASSARLGKETQYF.

V gene TRBV19 combines with J gene TRBJ1-2, with 8 bases identical to TRBD1. The CDR3 is made up of 15 amino acids. CDR1 is LNHDA, CDR2 SQIVND, per germline (reference sequence). Unmatched junction bases numbered 8, after V lost 3 bases and J lost 5 bases. CDR3 DNA: TGTGCCAGTAGTATCGGCAGGGGGCAAGGTTATGGCTACACCTTC. This encodes CASSIGRGQGYGYTF.

The rearrangement uses TRBV7-9 and TRBJ2-1, with TRBD2 as a possible D gene (5 bases). The CDR3 sequence is 16 residues long. V was cut by 2 bases and J by 0 bases, with 11 bases left in between. Germline CDR1 and CDR2: SEHNR and FQNEAQ (reference sequence). For the CDR3, the DNA is TGTGCCAGCAGCTTAACCTCTAGCAGCTCCTACAATGAGCAGTTCTTC. Encoded protein: CASSLTSSSSYNEQFF.

This clone was seen once. The J gene is TRBJ1-6, the V gene TRBV5-5, with unresolved D. The germline V and J ends were trimmed by 2 bases and 7 bases, with 7 bases remaining between them. CDR3 length: 13 amino acids. The germline gives CDR1 SGHKS, CDR2 YYEKEE (reference sequence). Written as DNA, the CDR3 is TGTGCCAGCAGCTTCGAACAGAATTCACCCCTCCACTTT. As protein: CASSFEQNSPLHF.